The entry below gives a single T cell receptor (beta chain) sequence along with its context. Germline V CDR1 and CDR2: SGHRS, YFSETQ. V lost 0 bases, J lost 1 base, and 11 bases lay in between. CDR3 length equals 16 residues. The genomic DNA of each subset was split evenly across several immunoSEQ plates. Clones were read by immunoSEQ multiplex PCR, and TCRdb kept only the in-frame ones, dropping some. The sample has about 2.5 million clones, about nine tenths seen once. The data originate from a study of shared clonotypes between healthy human individuals. Negatively enriched CD4+ T cells were divided by CD45RA into naive and memory.

This sequence joins TRBV5-1 and TRBJ2-1; D remains ambiguous. The receptor was derived from a man younger than 30 in good health. Some clones in this sample may be carry-over from other donors' samples. The sequencing sample was made of naive CD4+ T cells from PBMCs. Stated subset: CD45RA+ positively selected. CDR3 DNA: TGCGCCAGCAGCTTGGATCCGAGGAGTTCCTACAATGAGCAGTTCTTC. Its translation is CASSLDPRSSYNEQFF.